Presented here are 4 T cell receptor beta chains from one specimen sequenced in a study of blood T cell repertoires in COVID-19. This table comes from immunoSEQ multiplex PCR, and its TCRdb copy is limited to in-frame clones, with some not included. The sample lists about 210,000 clones, 80% to 90% occurring once. Sequencing used peripheral blood. The receptors were sampled from a man aged 50 to 60 with active or convalescent COVID-19.

The V and J genes are TRBV18 and TRBJ2-7; 7 bases match TRBD1. The V gene's germline CDR1 is KGHSH and CDR2 LQKENI. The CDR3 is 14 residues long. The V and J ends lost 5 bases and 0 bases, in that order; junction bases with no gene match: 4. This chain's CDR3 is CASSAQGNSYEQYF. CDR3 nucleotides: TGTGCCAGCTCAGCACAGGGGAACTCCTACGAGCAGTACTTC. The full variable domain, rest sourced from reference TRBV18 and TRBJ2-7, is NAGVMQNPRHLVRRRGQEARLRCSPMKGHSHVYWYRQLPEEGLKFMVYLQKENIIDESGMPKERFSAEFPKEGPSILRIQQVVRGDSAAYFCASSAQGNSYEQYFGPGTRLTVT.

V gene TRBV19 combines with J gene TRBJ1-5, with 7 positions matching TRBD1. Germline V gives CDR1 LNHDA, CDR2 SQIVND (reference sequence). V lost 7 bases to trimming and J lost 5 bases; unmatched junction nucleotides: 8. The CDR3 is made up of 14 amino acids. The CDR3 here is CASKNRGTDQPQHF. The CDR3 DNA is TGTGCCAGTAAAAACAGGGGAACGGATCAGCCCCAGCATTTT.

This clone has a single count. The V and J genes are TRBV4-2 and TRBJ1-4, with TRBD1 as a possible D gene (5 bases). The CDR3 contains 15 residues. CDR1 LGHNA and CDR2 YNFKEQ come from the germline V gene. Between the trimmed V and J ends, which lost 0 bases and 8 bases, there was a span of 13 bases. This chain's CDR3 is CASSQDRRGGEKLFF. The CDR3 DNA follows: TGTGCCAGCAGCCAAGATAGGAGGGGTGGGGAAAAACTGTTTTTT.

The V call is TRBV10-2, the J call TRBJ1-5; a weak D match, TRBD1 (6 bases). From germline, CDR1 is WSHSY and CDR2 SAAADI. Trimming cost V 3 bases and J 7 bases, with 10 bases left between them. This CDR3 is built from 13 residues. The CDR3 reads CASSDQGQQPQHF. The CDR3 DNA is TGCGCCAGCAGTGATCAGGGGCAGCAGCCCCAGCATTTT.